This T cell receptor beta chain was sequenced in a study of T cells after yellow fever vaccination. Germline V gives CDR1 MNHEY, CDR2 SVGAGI. Trimming shortened V by 4 bases and J by 3 bases, and 21 bases separated the two germline ends. This CDR3 is built from 17 residues. TCRdb re-called the 5' RACE reads with MiXCR, one entry per CDR3 protein. This table holds fewer than 450,000 distinct CDR3 sequences, roughly 10% found once. This clonotype has just a few counts. The sequence came from a man between 18 and 29 years old who received the YFV17D yellow fever vaccine. Sequencing was performed on PBMCs, taken on the day of the first yellow fever vaccination. The chain recombines TRBV6-5 with TRBJ1-1, with unresolved D. DNA for the CDR3: TGTGCCAGCAGTTGGAGCACCGGGCCCTCTGATTACACTGAAGCTTTCTTT. This encodes CASSWSTGPSDYTEAFF.